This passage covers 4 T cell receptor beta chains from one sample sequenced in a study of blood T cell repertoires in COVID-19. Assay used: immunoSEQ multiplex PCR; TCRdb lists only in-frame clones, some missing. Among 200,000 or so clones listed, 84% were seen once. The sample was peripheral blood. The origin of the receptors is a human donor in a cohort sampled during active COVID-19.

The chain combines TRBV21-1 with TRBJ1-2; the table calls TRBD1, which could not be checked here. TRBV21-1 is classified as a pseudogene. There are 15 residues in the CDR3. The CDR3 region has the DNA TGTGCCAGCTCCTCATGGCGTCACAGCCTCTATGGCTACACCTTC. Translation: CASSSWRHSLYGYTF.

The CDR3 coding sequence is TGTGCCAGCAGCTTGGGGGCAGGGGGTAGCTCTGGGGCCAACGTCCTGACTTTC. Residues: CASSLGAGGSSGANVLTF. V gene TRBV5-5 combines with J gene TRBJ2-6; 7 bases are a match to TRBD1. Germline V gives CDR1 SGHKS, CDR2 YYEKEE (reference sequence). The CDR3 totals 18 residues. J gave up 0 bases and V 0 bases, and 6 bases lay outside the gene matches.

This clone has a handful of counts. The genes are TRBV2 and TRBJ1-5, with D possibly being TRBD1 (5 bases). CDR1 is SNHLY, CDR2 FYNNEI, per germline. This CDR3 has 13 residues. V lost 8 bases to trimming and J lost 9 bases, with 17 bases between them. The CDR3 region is CASRKQDGGPQHF. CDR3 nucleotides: TGTGCCAGCCGGAAACAGGACGGGGGGCCCCAGCATTTT. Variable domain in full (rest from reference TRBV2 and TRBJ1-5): EPEVTQTPSHQVTQMGQEVILRCVPISNHLYFYWYRQILGQKVEFLVSFYNNEISEKSEIFDDQFSVERPDGSNFTLKIRSTKLEDSAMYFCASRKQDGGPQHFGDGTRLSIL.

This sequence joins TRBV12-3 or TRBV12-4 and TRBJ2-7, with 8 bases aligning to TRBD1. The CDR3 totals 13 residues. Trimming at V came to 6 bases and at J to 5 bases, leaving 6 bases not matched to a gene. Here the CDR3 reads CASRTTGAHEQYF. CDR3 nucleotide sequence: TGTGCCAGCAGAACGACAGGGGCCCACGAGCAGTACTTC.